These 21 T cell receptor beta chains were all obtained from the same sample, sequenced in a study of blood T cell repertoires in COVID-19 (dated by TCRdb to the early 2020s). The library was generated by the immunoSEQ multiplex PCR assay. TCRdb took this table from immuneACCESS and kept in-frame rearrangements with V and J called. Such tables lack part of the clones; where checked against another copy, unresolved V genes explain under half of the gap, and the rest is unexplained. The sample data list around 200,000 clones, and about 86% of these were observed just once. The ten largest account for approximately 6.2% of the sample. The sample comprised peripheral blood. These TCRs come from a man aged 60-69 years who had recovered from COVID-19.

CDR3 amino acids: CASSARQGALGDTQYF. CDR3 nucleotides: TGTGCCAGCAGCGCGAGACAGGGGGCCCTGGGAGATACGCAGTATTTT. This sequence joins TRBV9 and TRBJ2-3; 10 nucleotides match TRBD1. With V trimmed by 3 bases and J by 5 bases, 9 bases remained unmatched. CDR1 SGDLS and CDR2 YYNGEE come from the germline V gene. This CDR3 contains 16 residues.

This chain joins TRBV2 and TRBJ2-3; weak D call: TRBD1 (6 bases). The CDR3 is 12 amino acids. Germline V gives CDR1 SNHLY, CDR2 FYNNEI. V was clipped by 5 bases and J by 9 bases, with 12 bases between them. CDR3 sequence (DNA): TGTGCCAGCAGTTTTGACCAGGGGACGCAGTATTTT. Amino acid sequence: CASSFDQGTQYF.

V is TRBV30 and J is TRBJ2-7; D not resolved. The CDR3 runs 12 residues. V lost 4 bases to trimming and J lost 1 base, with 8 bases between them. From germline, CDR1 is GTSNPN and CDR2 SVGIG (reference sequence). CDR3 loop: CAWTPGSYEQYF. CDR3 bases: TGTGCCTGGACACCAGGATCCTACGAGCAGTACTTC.

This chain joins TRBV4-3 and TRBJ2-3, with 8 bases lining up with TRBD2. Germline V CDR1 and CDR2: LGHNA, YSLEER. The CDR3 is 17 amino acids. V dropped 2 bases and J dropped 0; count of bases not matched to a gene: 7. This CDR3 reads CASSQQLLAASTDTQYF. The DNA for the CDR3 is TGCGCCAGCAGCCAACAGTTACTAGCGGCTAGCACAGATACGCAGTATTTT.

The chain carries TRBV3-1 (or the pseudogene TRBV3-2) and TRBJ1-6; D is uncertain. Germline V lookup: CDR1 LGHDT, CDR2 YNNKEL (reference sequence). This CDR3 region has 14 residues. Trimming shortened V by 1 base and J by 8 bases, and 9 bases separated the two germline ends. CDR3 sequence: CASSQVFIDSPLHF. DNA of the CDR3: TGTGCCAGCAGCCAAGTCTTTATAGATTCACCCCTCCACTTT.

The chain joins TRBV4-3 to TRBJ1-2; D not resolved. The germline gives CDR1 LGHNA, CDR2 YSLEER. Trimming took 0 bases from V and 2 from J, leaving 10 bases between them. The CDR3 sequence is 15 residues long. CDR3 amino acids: CASSQETGTNYGYTF. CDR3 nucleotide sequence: TGCGCCAGCAGCCAAGAAACGGGTACGAACTATGGCTACACCTTC.

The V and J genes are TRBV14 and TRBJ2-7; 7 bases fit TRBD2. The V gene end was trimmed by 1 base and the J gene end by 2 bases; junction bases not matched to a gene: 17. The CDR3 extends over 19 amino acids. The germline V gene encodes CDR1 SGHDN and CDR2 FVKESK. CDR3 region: CASSQAVGLPAGVTYEQYF. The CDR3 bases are TGTGCCAGCAGCCAAGCGGTGGGACTCCCGGCGGGAGTGACCTACGAGCAGTACTTC.

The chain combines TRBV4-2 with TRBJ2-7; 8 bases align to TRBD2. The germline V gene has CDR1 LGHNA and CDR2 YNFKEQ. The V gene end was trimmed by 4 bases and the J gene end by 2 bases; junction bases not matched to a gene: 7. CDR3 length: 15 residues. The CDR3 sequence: CASSPGGAGAYEQYF. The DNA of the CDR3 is TGTGCCAGCAGCCCGGGGGGGGCAGGGGCCTACGAGCAGTACTTC.

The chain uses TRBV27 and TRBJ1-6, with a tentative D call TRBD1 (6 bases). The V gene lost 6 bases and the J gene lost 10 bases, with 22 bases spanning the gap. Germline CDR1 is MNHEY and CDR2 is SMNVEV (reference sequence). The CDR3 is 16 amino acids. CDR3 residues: CASSRTRTALDSPLHF. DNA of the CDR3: TGTGCCAGCAGCCGTACTCGGACAGCACTCGACTCACCCCTCCACTTT.

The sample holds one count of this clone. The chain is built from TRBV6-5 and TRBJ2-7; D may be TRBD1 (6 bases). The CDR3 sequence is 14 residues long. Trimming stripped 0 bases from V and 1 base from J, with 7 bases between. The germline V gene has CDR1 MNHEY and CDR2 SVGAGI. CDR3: CASSYSQGSYEQYF. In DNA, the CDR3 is TGTGCCAGCAGTTACTCACAGGGTTCCTACGAGCAGTACTTC.

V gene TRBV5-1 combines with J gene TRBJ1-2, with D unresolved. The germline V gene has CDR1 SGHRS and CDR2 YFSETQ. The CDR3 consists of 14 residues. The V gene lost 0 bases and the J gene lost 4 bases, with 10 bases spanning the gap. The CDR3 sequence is CASSLGHIVYGYTF. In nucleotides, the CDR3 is TGCGCCAGCAGCTTGGGGCACATCGTCTATGGCTACACCTTC.

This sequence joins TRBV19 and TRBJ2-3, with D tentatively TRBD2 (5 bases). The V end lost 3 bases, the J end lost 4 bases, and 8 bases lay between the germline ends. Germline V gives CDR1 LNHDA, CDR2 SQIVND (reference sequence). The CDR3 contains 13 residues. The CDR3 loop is CASSIGLADTQYF. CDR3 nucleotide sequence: TGTGCCAGTAGTATCGGACTGGCAGATACGCAGTATTTT.

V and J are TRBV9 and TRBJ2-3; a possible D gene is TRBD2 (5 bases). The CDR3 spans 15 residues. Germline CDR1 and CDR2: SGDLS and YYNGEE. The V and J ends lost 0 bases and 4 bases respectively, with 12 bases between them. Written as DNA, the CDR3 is TGTGCCAGCAGCGTAGGGCTAGCTGGGCCAGATACGCAGTATTTT. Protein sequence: CASSVGLAGPDTQYF.

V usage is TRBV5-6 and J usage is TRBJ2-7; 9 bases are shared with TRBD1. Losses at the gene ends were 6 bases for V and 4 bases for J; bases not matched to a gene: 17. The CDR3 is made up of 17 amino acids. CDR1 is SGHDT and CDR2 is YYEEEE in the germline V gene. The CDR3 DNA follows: TGTGCCAGCACCCCTTTACGACCGGGACAGGGTCTGTACGAGCAGTACTTC. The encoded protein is CASTPLRPGQGLYEQYF. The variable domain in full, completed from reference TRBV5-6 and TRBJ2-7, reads DAGVTQSPTHLIKTRGQQVTLRCSPKSGHDTVSWYQQALGQGPQFIFQYYEEEERQRGNFPDRFSGHQFPNYSSELNVNALLLGDSALYLCASTPLRPGQGLYEQYFGPGTRLTVT.

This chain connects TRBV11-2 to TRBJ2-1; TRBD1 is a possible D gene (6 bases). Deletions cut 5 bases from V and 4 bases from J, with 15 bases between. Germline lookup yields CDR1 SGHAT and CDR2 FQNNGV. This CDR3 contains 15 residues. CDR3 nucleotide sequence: TGTGCCAGCAGCCGACGCAGGGGTGAATACAATGAGCAGTTCTTC. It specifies CASSRRRGEYNEQFF.

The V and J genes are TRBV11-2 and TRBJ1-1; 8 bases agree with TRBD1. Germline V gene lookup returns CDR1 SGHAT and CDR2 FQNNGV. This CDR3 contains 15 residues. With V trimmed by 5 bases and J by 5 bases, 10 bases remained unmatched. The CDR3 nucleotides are TGTGCCAGCAGCCCCCCTCAGGGGGCGAGGACTGAAGCTTTCTTT. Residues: CASSPPQGARTEAFF.

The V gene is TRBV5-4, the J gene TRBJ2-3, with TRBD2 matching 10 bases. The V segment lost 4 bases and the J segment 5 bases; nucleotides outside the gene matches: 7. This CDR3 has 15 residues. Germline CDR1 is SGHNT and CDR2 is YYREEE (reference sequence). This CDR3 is CASSPSGGALDTQYF. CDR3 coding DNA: TGTGCCAGCAGCCCGAGCGGGGGGGCCTTAGATACGCAGTATTTT.

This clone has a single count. For the CDR3, the DNA is TGTGCCAGCAGCCAAGATAGTAGCAGCTCTGGGGCCAACGTCCTGACTTTC. This sequence encodes CASSQDSSSSGANVLTF. The chain recombines TRBV4-2 with TRBJ2-6; D call uncertain. Germline CDR1 is LGHNA and CDR2 is YNFKEQ. V was clipped by 0 bases and J by 0 bases, with 9 bases between them. This CDR3 comprises 17 residues.

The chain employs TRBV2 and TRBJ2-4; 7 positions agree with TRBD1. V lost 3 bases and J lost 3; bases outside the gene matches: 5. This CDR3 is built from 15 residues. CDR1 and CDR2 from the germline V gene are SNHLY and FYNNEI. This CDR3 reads CASSEAGTVKNIQYF. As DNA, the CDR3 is TGTGCCAGCAGTGAGGCCGGGACAGTCAAAAACATTCAGTACTTC.

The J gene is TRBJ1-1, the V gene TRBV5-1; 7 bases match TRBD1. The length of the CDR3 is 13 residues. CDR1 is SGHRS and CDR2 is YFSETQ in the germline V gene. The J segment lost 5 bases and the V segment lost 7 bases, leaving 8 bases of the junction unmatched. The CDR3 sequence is CASQVPGGTEAFF. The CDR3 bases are TGCGCCAGCCAGGTCCCAGGGGGGACTGAAGCTTTCTTT.

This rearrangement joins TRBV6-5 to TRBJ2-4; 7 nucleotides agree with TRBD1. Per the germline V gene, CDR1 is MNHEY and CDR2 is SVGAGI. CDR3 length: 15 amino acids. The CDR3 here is CAAAFFTGVKNIQYF. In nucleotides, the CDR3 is TGTGCAGCAGCTTTTTTTACAGGGGTCAAAAACATTCAGTACTTC.